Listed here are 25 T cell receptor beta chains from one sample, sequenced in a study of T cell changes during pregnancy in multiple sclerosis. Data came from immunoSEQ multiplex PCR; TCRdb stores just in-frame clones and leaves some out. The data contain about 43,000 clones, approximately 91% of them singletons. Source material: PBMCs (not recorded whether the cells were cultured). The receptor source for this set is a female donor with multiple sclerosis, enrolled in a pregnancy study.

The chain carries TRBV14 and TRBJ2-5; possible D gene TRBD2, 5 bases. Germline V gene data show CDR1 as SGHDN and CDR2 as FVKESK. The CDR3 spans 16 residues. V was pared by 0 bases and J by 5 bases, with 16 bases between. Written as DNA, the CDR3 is TGTGCCAGCAGCCAAGATGGAGGCTCGCTCGGTGAGACCCAGTACTTC. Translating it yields CASSQDGGSLGETQYF.

Written as DNA, the CDR3 is TGTGCCAGTAGCACGGGACAGGTGAACACCGGGGAGCTGTTTTTT. Amino acid sequence: CASSTGQVNTGELFF. The chain uses TRBV19 and TRBJ2-2; 8 bases map to TRBD1. This CDR3 is 15 amino acids long. Germline assignment: CDR1 LNHDA and CDR2 SQIVND (reference sequence). Trimming removed 6 bases from V and 1 base from J; junction bases left unmatched: 4.

Here the CDR3 reads CASSLTIRTSGIQETQYF. CDR3 nucleotides: TGTGCCAGTAGTCTCACGATACGGACTAGCGGGATCCAAGAGACCCAGTACTTC. The V gene is TRBV19, the J gene TRBJ2-5; 12 positions agree with TRBD2. V shed 5 bases and J 1 base; nucleotides not matched to a gene: 11. CDR1 is LNHDA and CDR2 is SQIVND in the germline V gene (reference sequence). This CDR3 is 18 amino acids long.

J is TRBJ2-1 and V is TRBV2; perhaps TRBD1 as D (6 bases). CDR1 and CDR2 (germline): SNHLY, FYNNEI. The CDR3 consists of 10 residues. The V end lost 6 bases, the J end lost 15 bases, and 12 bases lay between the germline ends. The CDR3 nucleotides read TGTGCCAGCAGCAACAGGGCCGGGTTCTTC. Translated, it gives CASSNRAGFF.

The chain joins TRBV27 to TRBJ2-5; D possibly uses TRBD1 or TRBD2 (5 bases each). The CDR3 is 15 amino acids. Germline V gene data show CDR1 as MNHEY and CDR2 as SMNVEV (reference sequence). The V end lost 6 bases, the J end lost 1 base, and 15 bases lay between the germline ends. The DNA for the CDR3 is TGTGCCAGCAGCCCCCGGGACGGACGCCAAGAGACCCAGTACTTC. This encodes CASSPRDGRQETQYF.

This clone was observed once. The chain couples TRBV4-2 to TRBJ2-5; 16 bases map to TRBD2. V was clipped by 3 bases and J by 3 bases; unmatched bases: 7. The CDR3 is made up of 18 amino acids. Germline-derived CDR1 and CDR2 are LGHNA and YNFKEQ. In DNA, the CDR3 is TGTGCCAGCAGCCAGGGGACTAGCGGGAGGGCGGGGAAAGAGACCCAGTACTTC. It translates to CASSQGTSGRAGKETQYF.

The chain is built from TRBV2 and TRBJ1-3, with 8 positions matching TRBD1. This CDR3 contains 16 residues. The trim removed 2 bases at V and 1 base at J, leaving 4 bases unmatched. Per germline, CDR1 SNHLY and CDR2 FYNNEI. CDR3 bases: TGTGCCAGCAGTGAACACCACAGGGGGTCTGGAAACACCATATATTTT. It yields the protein CASSEHHRGSGNTIYF.

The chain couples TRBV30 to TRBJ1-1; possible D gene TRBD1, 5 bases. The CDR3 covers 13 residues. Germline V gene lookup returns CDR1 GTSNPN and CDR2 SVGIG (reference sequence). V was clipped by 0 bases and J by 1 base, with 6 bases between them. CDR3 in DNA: TGTGCCTGGAGTGTGGGACCGAACACTGAAGCTTTCTTT. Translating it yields CAWSVGPNTEAFF.

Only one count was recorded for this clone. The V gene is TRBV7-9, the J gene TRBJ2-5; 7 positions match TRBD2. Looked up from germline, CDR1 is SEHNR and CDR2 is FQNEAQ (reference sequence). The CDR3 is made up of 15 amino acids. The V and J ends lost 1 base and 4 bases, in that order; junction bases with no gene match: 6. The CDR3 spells CASSLVPSGGETQYF. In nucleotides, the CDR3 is TGTGCCAGCAGCTTAGTCCCTTCGGGGGGAGAGACCCAGTACTTC.

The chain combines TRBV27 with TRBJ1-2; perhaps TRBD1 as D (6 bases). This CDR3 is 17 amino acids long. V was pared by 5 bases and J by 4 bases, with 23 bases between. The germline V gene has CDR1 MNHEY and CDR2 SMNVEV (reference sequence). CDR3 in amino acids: CASSPLSPRTAIYGYTF. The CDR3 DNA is TGTGCCAGCAGTCCCCTTTCCCCCCGGACAGCGATCTATGGCTACACCTTC.

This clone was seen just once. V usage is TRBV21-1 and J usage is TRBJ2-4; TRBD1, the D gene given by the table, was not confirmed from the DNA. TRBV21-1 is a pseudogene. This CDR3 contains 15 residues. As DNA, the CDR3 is TGTGCCAGCAGCAAAGGGGGGCTAGCTTACGACATTCAGTACTTC. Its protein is CASSKGGLAYDIQYF.

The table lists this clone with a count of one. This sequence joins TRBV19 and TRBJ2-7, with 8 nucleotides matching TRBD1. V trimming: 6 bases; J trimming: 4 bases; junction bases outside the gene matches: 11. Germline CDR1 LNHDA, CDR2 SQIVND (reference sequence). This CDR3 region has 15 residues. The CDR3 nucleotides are TGTGCCAGTAGCACCACCGGGACAGGCCAATACGAGCAGTACTTC. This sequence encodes CASSTTGTGQYEQYF. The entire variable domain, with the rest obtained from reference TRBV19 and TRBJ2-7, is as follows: DGGITQSPKYLFRKEGQNVTLSCEQNLNHDAMYWYRQDPGQGLRLIYYSQIVNDFQKGDIAEGYSVSREKKESFPLTVTSAQKNPTAFYLCASSTTGTGQYEQYFGPGTRLTVT.

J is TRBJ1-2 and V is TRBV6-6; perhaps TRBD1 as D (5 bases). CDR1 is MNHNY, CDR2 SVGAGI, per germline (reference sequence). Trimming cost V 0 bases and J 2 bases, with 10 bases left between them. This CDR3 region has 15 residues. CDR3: CASSYSGQSNYGYTF. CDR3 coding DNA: TGTGCCAGCAGTTACTCGGGGCAGTCAAACTATGGCTACACCTTC.

The CDR3 protein is CASSDGTSGANVLTF. CDR3 nucleotide sequence: TGTGCCAGCAGTGACGGGACATCTGGGGCCAACGTCCTGACTTTC. This chain links TRBV6-4 with TRBJ2-6, with D maybe TRBD1 (6 bases). CDR1 MRHNA and CDR2 SNTAGT come from the germline V gene. The CDR3 sequence is 15 residues long. V gave up 2 bases and J gave up 1 base, with 6 bases separating them.

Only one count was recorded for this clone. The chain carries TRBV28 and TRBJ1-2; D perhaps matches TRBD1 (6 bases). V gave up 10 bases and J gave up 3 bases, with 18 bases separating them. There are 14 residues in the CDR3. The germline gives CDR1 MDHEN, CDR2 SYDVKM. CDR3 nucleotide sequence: TGTGCCACCCTGGGAACAGGGACCTACTATGGCTACACCTTC. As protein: CATLGTGTYYGYTF.

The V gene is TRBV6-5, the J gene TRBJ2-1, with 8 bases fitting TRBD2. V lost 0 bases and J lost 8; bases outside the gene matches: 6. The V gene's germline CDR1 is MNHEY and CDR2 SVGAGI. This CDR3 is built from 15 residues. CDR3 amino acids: CASSYSGGRRHEQFF. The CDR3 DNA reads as TGTGCCAGCAGTTACTCGGGCGGGAGGCGCCATGAGCAGTTCTTC.

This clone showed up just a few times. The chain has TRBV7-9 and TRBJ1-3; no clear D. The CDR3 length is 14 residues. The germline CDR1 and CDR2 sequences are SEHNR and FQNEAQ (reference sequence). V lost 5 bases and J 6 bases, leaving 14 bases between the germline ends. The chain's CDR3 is CASSNTTELNTIYF. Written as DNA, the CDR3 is TGTGCCAGCAGCAATACCACCGAGTTAAACACCATATATTTT.

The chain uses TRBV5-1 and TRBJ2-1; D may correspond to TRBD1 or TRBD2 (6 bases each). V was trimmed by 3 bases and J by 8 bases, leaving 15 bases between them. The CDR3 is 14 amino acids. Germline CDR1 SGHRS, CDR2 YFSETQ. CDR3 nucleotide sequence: TGCGCCAGCAGCTCCGGGGGCCGGGTCGATGAGCAGTTCTTC. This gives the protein CASSSGGRVDEQFF.

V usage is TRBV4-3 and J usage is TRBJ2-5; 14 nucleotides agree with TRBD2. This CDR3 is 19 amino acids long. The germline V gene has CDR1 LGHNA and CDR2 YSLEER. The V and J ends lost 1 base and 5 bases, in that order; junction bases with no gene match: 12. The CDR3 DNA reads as TGCGCCAGCAGCCAAGCGGCGACTAGCGGGAGGGCCTTTCCCGAGACCCAGTACTTC. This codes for CASSQAATSGRAFPETQYF.

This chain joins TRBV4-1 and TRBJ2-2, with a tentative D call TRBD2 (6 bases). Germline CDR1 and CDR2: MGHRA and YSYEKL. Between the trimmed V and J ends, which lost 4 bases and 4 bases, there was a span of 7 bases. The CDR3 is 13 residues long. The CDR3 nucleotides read TGCGCCAGCAGCCTGGGGGGCACCGGGGAGCTGTTTTTT. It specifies CASSLGGTGELFF.

This chain's CDR3 is CASTPNPGRGGDEQFF. CDR3 DNA: TGTGCCAGCACCCCAAACCCAGGCAGGGGAGGAGATGAGCAGTTCTTC. V gene TRBV28 combines with J gene TRBJ2-1; TRBD1 or TRBD2 may be the D gene (6 bases each). The germline V gene encodes CDR1 MDHEN and CDR2 SYDVKM. Between the trimmed V and J ends, which lost 7 bases and 8 bases, there was a span of 24 bases. The CDR3 runs 16 residues.

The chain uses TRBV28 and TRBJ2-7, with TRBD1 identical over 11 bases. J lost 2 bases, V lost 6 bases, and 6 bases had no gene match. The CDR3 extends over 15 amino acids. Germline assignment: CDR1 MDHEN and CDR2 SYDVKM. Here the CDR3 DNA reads TGTGCCAGCAGCCGCCCGGGACAGGGGGCCTACGAGCAGTACTTC. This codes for CASSRPGQGAYEQYF.

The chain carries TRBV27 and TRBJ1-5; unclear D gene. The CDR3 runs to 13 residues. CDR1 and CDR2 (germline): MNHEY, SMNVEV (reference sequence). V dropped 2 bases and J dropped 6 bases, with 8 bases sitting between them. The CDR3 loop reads CASSLEVTQPQHF. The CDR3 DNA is TGTGCCAGCAGTTTAGAGGTAACTCAGCCCCAGCATTTT.

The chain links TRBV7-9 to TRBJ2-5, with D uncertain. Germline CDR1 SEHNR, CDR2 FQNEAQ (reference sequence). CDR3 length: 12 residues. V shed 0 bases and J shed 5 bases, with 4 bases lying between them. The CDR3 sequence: CASSLAWETQYF. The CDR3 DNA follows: TGTGCCAGCAGCTTAGCTTGGGAGACCCAGTACTTC. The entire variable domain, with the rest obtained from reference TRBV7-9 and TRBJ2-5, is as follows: DTGVSQNPRHKITKRGQNVTFRCDPISEHNRLYWYRQTLGQGPEFLTYFQNEAQLEKSRLLSDRFSAERPKGSFSTLEIQRTEQGDSAMYLCASSLAWETQYFGPGTRLLVL.

CDR3 sequence: CASSLGAGPSYEQYF. In nucleotides, the CDR3 is TGTGCCAGCAGCTTAGGGGCAGGCCCCTCCTACGAGCAGTACTTC. The rearrangement uses TRBV11-3 and TRBJ2-7; D remains ambiguous. The CDR3 extends over 15 amino acids. The V gene's germline CDR1 is SGHNT and CDR2 YENEEA. The V end was cut by 1 base, the J end by 0 bases, with 10 bases between.